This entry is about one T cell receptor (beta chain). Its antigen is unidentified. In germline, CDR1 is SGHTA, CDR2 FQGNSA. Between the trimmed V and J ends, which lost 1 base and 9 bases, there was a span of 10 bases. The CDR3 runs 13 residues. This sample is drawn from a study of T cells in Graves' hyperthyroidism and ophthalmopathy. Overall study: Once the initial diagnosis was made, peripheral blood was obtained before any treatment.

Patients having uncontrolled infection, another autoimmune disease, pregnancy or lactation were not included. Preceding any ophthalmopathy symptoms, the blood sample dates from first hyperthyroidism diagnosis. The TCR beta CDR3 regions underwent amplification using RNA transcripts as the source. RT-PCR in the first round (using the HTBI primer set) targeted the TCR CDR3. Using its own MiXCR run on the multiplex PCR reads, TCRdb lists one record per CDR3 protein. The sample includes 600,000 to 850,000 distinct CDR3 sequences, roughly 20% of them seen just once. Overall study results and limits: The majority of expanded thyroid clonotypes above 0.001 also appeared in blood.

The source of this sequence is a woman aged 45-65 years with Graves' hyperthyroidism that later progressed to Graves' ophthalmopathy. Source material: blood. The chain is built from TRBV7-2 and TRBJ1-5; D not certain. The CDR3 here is CASSLGGLAPQHF. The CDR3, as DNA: TGTGCCAGCAGCTTAGGAGGGTTGGCGCCCCAGCATTTT.